This T cell receptor (beta chain) was identified in a study of shared clonotypes between healthy human individuals. General study results and limits: The four-donor shared clonotypes exceeded non-shared clonotypes in generation probability, with non-shared ones scoring lower. Sharing across four donors was highest in naive CD4 (around 5%) and lowest in memory CD8 (roughly 0.4%).

On this clone: Its antigen remains unknown.

At deep level, the assay was performed. Using immunoSEQ multiplex PCR, the repertoire was profiled, and TCRdb retains in-frame clones only, with some absent. Counted here are 1,400,000 or so clones, approximately 98.5% occurring once; the ten biggest clones make up about 0.35%. CDR3 length: 14 amino acids. Trimming removed 0 bases at V and 3 bases at J, with 6 bases between. Germline V gene sequence: CDR1 MGHDK, CDR2 SYGVNS. Splitting of CD4+ cells produced CD45RA+ naive and CD45RA-negative memory subsets. The specimen sequenced was naive CD4+ T cells sorted from blood. Subset: CD45RA+ positively selected. The receptor was derived from a man aged 30 to 39 in good health. This rearrangement joins TRBV25-1 to TRBJ1-5, with D hard to call. DNA for the CDR3: TGTGCCAGCAGTGAATACGGCACCAATCAGCCCCAGCATTTT. It encodes CASSEYGTNQPQHF.